This T cell receptor (beta chain) was retrieved from a study of beta chain features in type 1 diabetes. Germline V lookup: CDR1 SGHNT, CDR2 YYREEE (reference sequence). This CDR3 is 15 amino acids long. V lost 0 bases, J lost 0 bases, and 7 bases lay in between. Note on this clone: What it binds is not known.

Study outcomes and limitations: Reduced insertions and increased deletions marked VDJ junctions in type 1 diabetes patients. TCRB CDR3s were moderately but significantly shorter in Type 1 diabetes patients in all four CD4+ subsets.

Expressed TCRB transcripts were sequenced after all isolated RNA was converted to cDNA. Data came from immunoSEQ multiplex PCR; TCRdb stores just in-frame clones and leaves some out. This sample yields 310,000 or so clones, of which 7% to 10% are seen a single time; around 1% belongs to the top ten. Sequenced input: central memory CD4+ T cells from blood. This clonotype was sampled from a man aged 30-40 years with type 1 diabetes. The chain joins TRBV5-4 to TRBJ1-3; D not certain. CDR3 region: CASSLDQDSGNTIYF. The CDR3, as DNA: TGTGCCAGCAGCTTGGATCAGGACTCTGGAAACACCATATATTTT.